This TCR beta chain was sequenced during a study of technical replicates of blood from several donors. V lost 4 bases, J lost 7 bases, and 11 bases stayed unmatched. Germline CDR1 and CDR2: SGHTA and FQGTGA. The CDR3 consists of 16 residues. Profiled with immunoSEQ multiplex PCR; TCRdb holds only in-frame clones, not every one. The sample includes more than 70,000 clones, about 91% of them seen just once. The rearrangement links TRBV7-3 to TRBJ2-1; 9 bases match TRBD2. Sequencing was done on a sample of T cells isolated from PBMCs. The receptor comes from a human donor in good health. CDR3 sequence (DNA): TGTGCCAGCAGCTCCGCCTGGCGGGGGGGGATGAATGAGCAGTTCTTC. It encodes CASSSAWRGGMNEQFF.